A selection of T cell receptor beta chains follows, all from one sample in a study of control samples from healthy donors and cancer patients. TCRdb's copy holds only in-frame clones and misses some; the assay was immunoSEQ multiplex PCR. This sample has just under 75,000 clones, with roughly nine tenths found just once. The sample was blood. The receptors come from a woman aged 45-65 years in good health. The CDR3 runs from the conserved cysteine through the conserved F or W. The D gene is left open where the match is weak. Clone size is given for some rows only: seen once, a few or many times, or a class if the clone is expanded.

clone_size: NA; v_call: TRBV24-1; d_call: TRBD2; j_call: TRBJ2-3; cdr3_aa: CATSDPLAGKTDTQYF
clone_size: NA; v_call: TRBV24-1; d_call: NA; j_call: TRBJ1-2; cdr3_aa: CATSDFGIYYGYTF
clone_size: NA; v_call: TRBV28; d_call: TRBD2; j_call: TRBJ2-1; cdr3_aa: CAAAGGPLNEQFF
clone_size: NA; v_call: TRBV25-1; d_call: NA; j_call: TRBJ1-2; cdr3_aa: CASSGRGQGNFYGYTF
clone_size: NA; v_call: TRBV13; d_call: NA; j_call: TRBJ2-1; cdr3_aa: CASSLFSADEQFF
clone_size: NA; v_call: TRBV23-1; d_call: TRBD1; j_call: TRBJ1-1; cdr3_aa: CASSRMQGAKMTEAFF
clone_size: NA; v_call: TRBV5-4; d_call: TRBD1; j_call: TRBJ1-4; cdr3_aa: CASSLRQGFTTNEKLFF
clone_size: NA; v_call: TRBV6-2/TRBV6-3; d_call: TRBD2; j_call: TRBJ2-1; cdr3_aa: CASSHWGLSGTNEQFF
clone_size: NA; v_call: TRBV19; d_call: NA; j_call: TRBJ1-1; cdr3_aa: CASSRQVSNTEAFF
clone_size: NA; v_call: TRBV6-2/TRBV6-3; d_call: TRBD1; j_call: TRBJ1-4; cdr3_aa: CASSRDRLQGEKLFF
clone_size: NA; v_call: TRBV5-1; d_call: TRBD1; j_call: TRBJ1-5; cdr3_aa: CASSTTGTGDQPQHF
clone_size: NA; v_call: TRBV9; d_call: NA; j_call: TRBJ1-3; cdr3_aa: CASSPPSVDTIYF
clone_size: NA; v_call: TRBV7-9; d_call: NA; j_call: TRBJ2-5; cdr3_aa: CASSPGGWGQETQYF
clone_size: NA; v_call: TRBV7-3; d_call: NA; j_call: TRBJ2-1; cdr3_aa: CASSLGLGNEQFF
clone_size: few; v_call: TRBV6-5; d_call: TRBD1; j_call: TRBJ2-7; cdr3_aa: CATRTGGTYEQYF
clone_size: NA; v_call: TRBV27; d_call: NA; j_call: TRBJ2-1; cdr3_aa: CATSGYSYNEQFF
clone_size: NA; v_call: TRBV30; d_call: NA; j_call: TRBJ1-6; cdr3_aa: CAWRTAYNSPLHF
clone_size: once; v_call: TRBV7-8; d_call: NA; j_call: TRBJ1-5; cdr3_aa: CASSSGAGNNQPQHF
clone_size: NA; v_call: TRBV7-2; d_call: TRBD2; j_call: TRBJ2-4; cdr3_aa: CASSLALGLAGAGENIQYF
clone_size: NA; v_call: TRBV5-1; d_call: NA; j_call: TRBJ2-7; cdr3_aa: CASSLGDNPSYEQYF
clone_size: NA; v_call: TRBV2; d_call: NA; j_call: TRBJ2-5; cdr3_aa: CASSVVQGGETQYF
clone_size: NA; v_call: TRBV3-1/TRBV3-2; d_call: NA; j_call: TRBJ2-2; cdr3_aa: CASSQNRAFGELFF
clone_size: NA; v_call: TRBV30; d_call: TRBD2; j_call: TRBJ2-7; cdr3_aa: CAWSGDSGGEQYF
clone_size: once; v_call: TRBV9; d_call: NA; j_call: TRBJ1-6; cdr3_aa: CASSVSDATALNSPLHF
clone_size: NA; v_call: TRBV7-2; d_call: TRBD2; j_call: TRBJ2-7; cdr3_aa: CASSLAAGTSTSYEQYF
clone_size: NA; v_call: TRBV28; d_call: NA; j_call: TRBJ1-5; cdr3_aa: CASSFYGPQHF
clone_size: NA; v_call: TRBV7-2; d_call: NA; j_call: TRBJ2-2; cdr3_aa: CASSLTVLVNTGELFF
clone_size: NA; v_call: TRBV16; d_call: NA; j_call: TRBJ2-1; cdr3_aa: CASSRPTRNYNEQFF
clone_size: NA; v_call: TRBV30; d_call: TRBD2; j_call: TRBJ2-7; cdr3_aa: CAWSVHLAGREQYF
clone_size: NA; v_call: TRBV4-1; d_call: TRBD2; j_call: TRBJ2-7; cdr3_aa: CASSQESRGGAGGYEQYF
clone_size: NA; v_call: TRBV6-6; d_call: NA; j_call: TRBJ1-2; cdr3_aa: CASSGRSEVDGYTF
clone_size: NA; v_call: TRBV7-3; d_call: TRBD2; j_call: TRBJ2-1; cdr3_aa: CASSIQGLAGANEQFF
clone_size: NA; v_call: TRBV19; d_call: TRBD1; j_call: TRBJ1-1; cdr3_aa: CASSMTGGGTEAFF
clone_size: NA; v_call: TRBV18; d_call: TRBD1; j_call: TRBJ2-7; cdr3_aa: CASSPNPGQGGEQYF
clone_size: NA; v_call: TRBV27; d_call: NA; j_call: TRBJ2-7; cdr3_aa: CASSLSGRTGEQYF
clone_size: NA; v_call: TRBV5-1; d_call: TRBD2; j_call: TRBJ2-3; cdr3_aa: CASSRTSGRTDTQYF
clone_size: NA; v_call: TRBV6-2/TRBV6-3; d_call: NA; j_call: TRBJ2-7; cdr3_aa: CASSSNQTPEQYF
clone_size: NA; v_call: TRBV2; d_call: NA; j_call: TRBJ1-1; cdr3_aa: CASSEELDTEAFF
clone_size: NA; v_call: TRBV27; d_call: NA; j_call: TRBJ2-3; cdr3_aa: CASSFSGRQSDTQYF
clone_size: NA; v_call: TRBV6-5; d_call: TRBD1; j_call: TRBJ1-2; cdr3_aa: CASSWRGLDGYTF
clone_size: NA; v_call: TRBV24-1; d_call: NA; j_call: TRBJ2-1; cdr3_aa: CATSGDDNEQFF
clone_size: NA; v_call: TRBV7-9; d_call: NA; j_call: TRBJ2-3; cdr3_aa: CASSPKDPPFVDTQYF
clone_size: once; v_call: TRBV27; d_call: NA; j_call: TRBJ1-1; cdr3_aa: CASSLSGRELNTEAFF
clone_size: NA; v_call: TRBV3-1/TRBV3-2; d_call: TRBD2; j_call: TRBJ2-7; cdr3_aa: CASSQWGLPLGEQYF
clone_size: NA; v_call: TRBV30; d_call: NA; j_call: TRBJ2-7; cdr3_aa: CAWSGAHEQYF
clone_size: NA; v_call: TRBV25-1; d_call: TRBD1; j_call: TRBJ1-4; cdr3_aa: CASSAQGRFRATNEKLFF
clone_size: NA; v_call: TRBV6-6; d_call: NA; j_call: TRBJ2-7; cdr3_aa: CASSPETDEQYF
clone_size: NA; v_call: TRBV20-1; d_call: NA; j_call: TRBJ2-5; cdr3_aa: CSASPLAQETQYF
clone_size: NA; v_call: TRBV28; d_call: NA; j_call: TRBJ2-1; cdr3_aa: CASSFLPDGYNEQFF
clone_size: NA; v_call: TRBV7-9; d_call: NA; j_call: TRBJ1-6; cdr3_aa: CASSLGKSGSPLHF
clone_size: NA; v_call: TRBV30; d_call: TRBD2; j_call: TRBJ2-2; cdr3_aa: CAWISLGLAENTGELFF
clone_size: NA; v_call: TRBV12-3/TRBV12-4; d_call: NA; j_call: TRBJ2-1; cdr3_aa: CASSLQHRTIF
clone_size: NA; v_call: TRBV19; d_call: NA; j_call: TRBJ2-1; cdr3_aa: CASSNKDGDYNEQFF